The 13 T cell receptor beta chains given below trace back to one sample, sequenced in a study of identical twins. In TCRdb, the 5' RACE reads were re-called with MiXCR into one record per CDR3 protein. The data contain about 720,000 distinct CDR3 sequences, approximately 9% of them seen just once; the ten biggest clones take up roughly 0.97%. The same sample was also used in a study of yellow fever vaccine responses in identical twins.

Sequencing was performed on PBMCs. The receptors here all came from a woman younger than 30 in good health.

This clonotype came up many times. This chain connects TRBV5-1 to TRBJ2-1, with a tentative D call TRBD2 (7 bases). The V gene's germline CDR1 is SGHRS and CDR2 YFSETQ. CDR3 size: 16 residues. Trimming took off 4 bases at V and 6 bases at J, with 20 bases between the two ends. The CDR3 is CASSRGRGAAFNEQFF. In DNA form, the CDR3 reads TGCGCCAGCAGCCGAGGACGGGGGGCGGCGTTCAATGAGCAGTTCTTC.

This rearrangement joins TRBV5-1 to TRBJ2-5; D is uncertain. V was shortened by 0 bases and J by 3 bases, with 9 bases between the two germline ends. The CDR3 is 14 amino acids. Germline-derived CDR1 and CDR2 are SGHRS and YFSETQ. CDR3 nucleotide sequence: TGCGCCAGCAGCTTGGAATGGCCCGAAGAGACCCAGTACTTC. Protein: CASSLEWPEETQYF.

This clonotype was counted ten times or more. The genes are TRBV10-3 and TRBJ2-7, with a possible D match to TRBD2 (7 bases). CDR1 is ENHRY, CDR2 SYGVKD, per germline. With 2 bases removed from V and 4 bases from J, the gap between germline ends came to 9 bases. This CDR3 is 13 amino acids long. CDR3 amino acids: CAISEEGGYEQYF. The CDR3 coding sequence is TGTGCCATCAGTGAGGAGGGGGGGTACGAGCAGTACTTC.

This clonotype was seen a handful of times. J is TRBJ2-3 and V is TRBV23-1; D may match TRBD1 or TRBD2 (5 bases each). TRBV23-1 is identified as an open reading frame with a role that is uncertain. The V end was cut by 3 bases, the J end by 0 bases, with 13 bases between. The CDR3 consists of 16 residues. The chain's CDR3 is CASSHFRDGSTDTQYF. For the CDR3, the DNA is TGCGCCAGCAGTCATTTCCGGGACGGTAGCACAGATACGCAGTATTTT.

This clonotype was counted only a few times. J is TRBJ1-2 and V is TRBV5-1; D is perhaps TRBD1 (6 bases). Germline CDR1 and CDR2: SGHRS and YFSETQ. The ends were cut back, 0 bases at V and 5 bases at J, with 8 bases in the middle. The CDR3 is 13 amino acids. Here the CDR3 DNA reads TGCGCCAGCAGCTTGGAACAGGGATATGGCTACACCTTC. This encodes CASSLEQGYGYTF. Complete variable domain (other parts from reference TRBV5-1 and TRBJ1-2): KAGVTQTPRYLIKTRGQQVTLSCSPISGHRSVSWYQQTPGQGLQFLFEYFSETQRNKGNFPGRFSGRQFSNSRSEMNVSTLELGDSALYLCASSLEQGYGYTFGSGTRLTVV.

There are a few counts of this clonotype. The chain combines TRBV4-3 with TRBJ2-7; 10 bases map to TRBD2. Germline CDR1 LGHNA, CDR2 YSLEER. The CDR3 spans 13 residues. The ends lost 4 bases at V and 6 bases at J; junction bases unmatched: 3. The CDR3 nucleotides are TGCGCCAGCAGCCTTCTAGCGGGAGCCGAGCAGTACTTC. Translated: CASSLLAGAEQYF.

The chain has TRBV27 and TRBJ2-1; TRBD1 aligns across 10 bases. With V trimmed by 4 bases and J by 7 bases, 7 bases remained unmatched. This CDR3 region has 15 residues. CDR1 is MNHEY and CDR2 is SMNVEV in the germline V gene (reference sequence). The CDR3: CASSSTGQGWNEQFF. CDR3 DNA sequence: TGTGCCAGCAGTTCAACGGGACAGGGGTGGAATGAGCAGTTCTTC.

This clonotype has a handful of counts. V gene TRBV6-6 combines with J gene TRBJ2-5; no clear D gene. The germline V gene has CDR1 MNHNY and CDR2 SVGAGI (reference sequence). The germline V and J ends were trimmed by 4 bases and 5 bases, with 11 bases remaining between them. CDR3 length: 13 residues. CDR3 in amino acids: CASSSTVGETQYF. The CDR3 DNA reads TGTGCCAGCAGTTCCACCGTGGGCGAGACCCAGTACTTC.

This clonotype was observed a few times. J is TRBJ1-4 and V is TRBV29-1; the D gene is possibly TRBD1 (5 bases). V dropped 6 bases and J dropped 8 bases, with 10 bases sitting between them. Looked up from germline, CDR1 is SQVTM and CDR2 is ANQGSEA. This CDR3 has 11 amino acids. CDR3 DNA: TGCAGCGTATTCCGGGGGGAAAAACTGTTTTTT. Translating gives CSVFRGEKLFF.

This chain joins TRBV4-3 and TRBJ2-2; 8 nucleotides line up with TRBD2. Germline CDR1 reads LGHNA; CDR2 reads YSLEER. The CDR3 contains 17 residues. The trim removed 0 bases at V and 3 bases at J, leaving 6 bases unmatched. The CDR3 loop reads CASSQDGASGYTGELFF. The CDR3 DNA sequence: TGCGCCAGCAGCCAAGATGGGGCTAGCGGGTACACCGGGGAGCTGTTTTTT.

This clonotype was seen more than once but under ten times. The chain recombines TRBV6-1 with TRBJ2-1; 14 bases agree with TRBD2. Germline V gene lookup returns CDR1 MNHNS and CDR2 SASEGT. The CDR3 runs to 18 residues. J was trimmed by 4 bases and V by 1 base; bases with no gene match: 6. The CDR3 coding sequence is TGTGCCAGCAGTGAAGAGGGACTAGCGGGAGCTGGTTACAATGAGCAGTTCTTC. Translation: CASSEEGLAGAGYNEQFF.

This clonotype was seen a few times. The chain uses TRBV3-1 and TRBJ2-3; D call uncertain. V was cut by 11 bases and J by 2 bases, with 20 bases left in between. CDR3 length equals 15 residues. Germline V gives CDR1 LGHDT, CDR2 YNNKEL (reference sequence). DNA of the CDR3: TGTGCCTCCAGCCAAGAAGGAAGTTCCACAGATACGCAGTATTTT. This gives the protein CASSQEGSSTDTQYF.

This clonotype was detected many times. The chain combines TRBV7-9 with TRBJ2-7, with TRBD2 matching over 8 bases. The CDR3 consists of 15 residues. The ends lost 3 bases at V and 1 base at J; junction bases unmatched: 5. Germline values: CDR1 SEHNR, CDR2 FQNEAQ (reference sequence). CDR3 protein: CASSFSLAGSYEQYF. CDR3 bases: TGTGCCAGCAGCTTCAGCTTAGCGGGGTCCTACGAGCAGTACTTC. The entire variable domain, with the rest obtained from reference TRBV7-9 and TRBJ2-7, is as follows: DTGVSQNPRHKITKRGQNVTFRCDPISEHNRLYWYRQTLGQGPEFLTYFQNEAQLEKSRLLSDRFSAERPKGSFSTLEIQRTEQGDSAMYLCASSFSLAGSYEQYFGPGTRLTVT.